A single sample is the source of the 14 T cell receptor beta chains below, sequenced in a study of cytomegalovirus exposure and HLA in healthy donors. Using immunoSEQ multiplex PCR, the repertoire was profiled, and TCRdb retains in-frame clones only, with some absent. This table holds about 130,000 clones, 88% found once. The specimen sequenced was PBMCs. Receptors were obtained from a man aged 25-40 years in good health and CMV-seronegative.

The genes are TRBV6-4 and TRBJ1-3; D possibly corresponds to TRBD1 (6 bases). The CDR3 loop spans 17 amino acids. The germline V gene has CDR1 MRHNA and CDR2 SNTAGT. Trimming took off 6 bases at V and 4 bases at J, with 22 bases between the two ends. CDR3 in DNA: TGTGCCAGCAGGGGAATCAGGGGAAATTCGTCGGGAAACACCATATATTTT. Its protein is CASRGIRGNSSGNTIYF.

This chain links TRBV25-1 with TRBJ2-1; 7 nucleotides line up with TRBD2. This CDR3 spans 15 amino acids. Losses at the gene ends were 5 bases for V and 6 bases for J; bases not matched to a gene: 10. Per germline, CDR1 MGHDK and CDR2 SYGVNS. CDR3 sequence reads: CASSPGLTGSNEQFF. The CDR3 DNA sequence: TGTGCCAGCAGTCCGGGACTAACGGGGAGCAATGAGCAGTTCTTC.

This chain uses TRBV7-3 with TRBJ2-7, with D possibly being TRBD2 (7 bases). The V and J ends lost 3 bases and 3 bases respectively, with 12 bases between them. The CDR3 is made up of 14 amino acids. CDR1 SGHTA and CDR2 FQGTGA come from the germline V gene. Written as DNA, the CDR3 is TGTGCCAGCAGCTTGAGGGGGGGAAACTACGAGCAGTACTTC. This encodes CASSLRGGNYEQYF. Looking up the rest from reference TRBV7-3 and TRBJ2-7 gives the full variable domain: GAGVSQTPSNKVTEKGKYVELRCDPISGHTALYWYRQSLGQGPEFLIYFQGTGAADDSGLPNDRFFAVRPEGSVSTLKIQRTERGDSAVYLCASSLRGGNYEQYFGPGTRLTVT.

The rearrangement links TRBV30 to TRBJ2-2, with D perhaps matching TRBD1 (5 bases). Germline CDR1 GTSNPN, CDR2 SVGIG (reference sequence). The CDR3 has 14 amino acids. V lost 5 bases and J 1 base, leaving 11 bases between the germline ends. This CDR3 reads CAWGRTGNTGELFF. Written as DNA, the CDR3 is TGTGCCTGGGGGCGAACAGGGAACACCGGGGAGCTGTTTTTT.

This chain connects TRBV18 to TRBJ2-7; 9 nucleotides align to TRBD1. CDR1 KGHSH and CDR2 LQKENI come from the germline V gene. This CDR3 has 14 amino acids. V was pared by 2 bases and J by 7 bases, with 6 bases of the junction left unmatched. This CDR3 reads CASSPKGQGGEQYF. CDR3 coding DNA: TGTGCCAGCTCACCAAAGGGACAGGGTGGGGAGCAGTACTTC.

This chain connects TRBV6-5 to TRBJ2-5; tentatively, D is TRBD1 (5 bases). V was shortened by 1 base and J by 2 bases, with 8 bases between the two germline ends. The length of the CDR3 is 14 residues. Germline CDR1 and CDR2: MNHEY and SVGAGI. The CDR3, as DNA: TGTGCCAGCAGTTACTATCAGGGACAAGAGACCCAGTACTTC. Protein: CASSYYQGQETQYF.

Points on this clone: The junction departs from the called germline gene at one end, perhaps through a read error. The J gene is TRBJ1-4, the V gene TRBV4-2; no definite D call. Germline CDR1 reads LGHNA; CDR2 reads YNFKEQ. The CDR3 is 13 residues long. DNA for the CDR3: TGTGCCAGCAGCCAATATGATTTTCGCGTACCTCGGTTT. As protein: CASSQYDFRVPRF.

The chain uses TRBV2 and TRBJ2-1; no clear D gene. Between the trimmed V and J ends, which lost 4 bases and 4 bases, there was a span of 11 bases. This CDR3 is built from 14 residues. Germline CDR1 SNHLY, CDR2 FYNNEI. The CDR3 sequence is CASSASSNYNEQFF. The CDR3 DNA is TGTGCCAGCAGTGCTTCTAGTAATTACAATGAGCAGTTCTTC.

The chain couples TRBV19 to TRBJ1-2; no reliable D call. V shed 7 bases and J shed 3 bases, with 15 bases lying between them. In germline, CDR1 is LNHDA, CDR2 SQIVND (reference sequence). This CDR3 is built from 14 residues. In DNA, the CDR3 is TGTGCCAGTAAGATGGTGGGGAGCGACTATGGCTACACCTTC. It is translated as CASKMVGSDYGYTF.

The V call is TRBV4-1, the J call TRBJ1-2; TRBD1 aligns across 8 bases. This CDR3 spans 14 amino acids. V was pared by 0 bases and J by 8 bases, with 5 bases of the junction left unmatched. The germline V gene encodes CDR1 MGHRA and CDR2 YSYEKL. The chain's CDR3 is CASSQDQGARGYTF. CDR3 coding DNA: TGCGCCAGCAGCCAAGATCAGGGGGCGCGGGGCTACACCTTC.

This chain connects TRBV4-2 to TRBJ2-2; 10 bases agree with TRBD1. This CDR3 is 16 amino acids long. The trim removed 3 bases at V and 3 bases at J, leaving 4 bases unmatched. Looked up from germline, CDR1 is LGHNA and CDR2 is YNFKEQ. This CDR3 reads CASSQAGTGDTGELFF. The CDR3 coding sequence is TGTGCCAGCAGCCAGGCCGGGACAGGGGACACCGGGGAGCTGTTTTTT.

V usage is TRBV25-1 and J usage is TRBJ2-7, with TRBD2 as a possible D gene (6 bases). V lost 7 bases and J 4 bases, leaving 17 bases between the germline ends. The CDR3 totals 14 residues. Germline V gene lookup returns CDR1 MGHDK and CDR2 SYGVNS. DNA for the CDR3: TGTGCCAGCAACCAACCGCGGGGACCTTACGAGCAGTACTTC. This codes for CASNQPRGPYEQYF.

This sequence joins TRBV5-4 and TRBJ2-6; tentative D call: TRBD1 (6 bases). The CDR3 contains 17 residues. CDR1 and CDR2 from the germline V gene are SGHNT and YYREEE (reference sequence). V dropped 2 bases and J dropped 2 bases, with 14 bases sitting between them. CDR3 DNA sequence: TGTGCCAGCAGCTTACAAACAGGGTATGCTGGGGCCAACGTCCTGACTTTC. Encoded protein: CASSLQTGYAGANVLTF.

In its sample, this clone was seen a few times. The chain carries TRBV6-1 and TRBJ1-5; a weak D match, TRBD1 (6 bases). CDR1 is MNHNS, CDR2 SASEGT, per germline. The CDR3 runs 15 residues. Between the trimmed V and J ends, which lost 0 bases and 2 bases, there was a span of 8 bases. DNA for the CDR3: TGTGCCAGCAGTGAAGCGCGACAGGGCAATCAGCCCCAGCATTTT. This encodes CASSEARQGNQPQHF.